This T cell receptor beta chain was obtained from a study of blood T cell repertoires in COVID-19. As for the study in general: Samples taken during acute and convalescent COVID-19 were collected in the United States, Italy and Spain.

Methods used by the authors: Using reference gene primer amplification, nucleated cell counts were estimated. Method: immunoSEQ multiplex PCR; TCRdb's copy keeps in-frame clones and lacks some. D and trimming come from the DNA, and the V and J calls and clone size come from that table. The sample consists of under 200,000 clones, roughly 88% of them appearing once. Recruits, aged roughly 18 to 95 years, lived in 24 US areas. The CDR3 spans 15 residues. Germline V gene sequence: CDR1 KGHSH, CDR2 LQKENI. J lost 7 bases, V lost 2 bases, and 4 bases had no gene match. Sequencing was done on a sample of PBMCs or T cells enriched from blood (not recorded which). V gene TRBV18 combines with J gene TRBJ1-4, with 10 positions matching TRBD1. The TCR comes from a woman aged 55-70 years who had recovered from COVID-19. The CDR3 coding sequence is TGTGCCAGCTCACCAGCGGACAGGGGGGGTGAAAAACTGTTTTTT. This codes for CASSPADRGGEKLFF. Full variable domain (rest looked up from reference TRBV18 and TRBJ1-4): NAGVMQNPRHLVRRRGQEARLRCSPMKGHSHVYWYRQLPEEGLKFMVYLQKENIIDESGMPKERFSAEFPKEGPSILRIQQVVRGDSAAYFCASSPADRGGEKLFFGSGTQLSVL.